Listed below are T cell receptor beta chains from one sample, sequenced in a study of CD8 T cells in Susac syndrome. MiXCR, applied by TCRdb to the immunoSEQ multiplex PCR reads, yields one record per CDR3 protein. The profile covers about 210,000 distinct CDR3 sequences, with approximately 95% appearing a single time and just over 0.08% taken by the ten largest. The sequenced material came from CD4+ T cells from PBMCs. Receptors were obtained from a human donor with multiple sclerosis. Each CDR3 is given with its conserved first and last residue. The D gene is left open where the match is weak. Clone size, where shown, is once, few, many, or a class for clones that have expanded.

D,V,J,size,CDR3,DNA
NA,TRBV30,TRBJ2-7,NA,CAWSVRRGLRNEQYF,TGTGCCTGGAGTGTACGCCGGGGCCTACGGAACGAGCAGTACTTC
NA,TRBV23-1,TRBJ1-2,NA,CASSPSPDRIFYGYTF,TGCGCCAGCAGTCCATCTCCGGACAGAATCTTCTATGGCTACACCTTC
NA,TRBV5-1,TRBJ2-1,NA,CASSLVGTHNEQFF,TGCGCCAGCAGCTTGGTGGGGACCCACAATGAGCAGTTCTTC
TRBD1,TRBV20-1,TRBJ1-4,NA,CSATGQGADEKLFF,TGCAGTGCAACAGGACAGGGGGCGGATGAAAAACTGTTTTTT
NA,TRBV20-1,TRBJ1-5,NA,CSARKTSQPQHF,TGCAGTGCTAGAAAAACCTCACAGCCCCAGCATTTT
TRBD1,TRBV2,TRBJ1-6,few,CASSRTDRSSYNSPLHF,TGTGCCAGCAGCCGTACGGACAGGAGCTCCTATAATTCACCCCTCCACTTT
NA,TRBV2,TRBJ1-1,NA,CASTRDGMNTEAFF,TGTGCCAGCACAAGGGACGGCATGAACACTGAAGCTTTCTTT
NA,TRBV20-1,TRBJ2-2,NA,CSASPREMRGYTGELFF,TGCAGTGCTAGCCCTCGGGAGATGCGGGGATACACCGGGGAGCTGTTTTTT
NA,TRBV20-1,TRBJ1-1,once,CSARAFGARNTEAFF,TGCAGTGCTCGAGCCTTTGGGGCTAGGAACACTGAAGCTTTCTTT
NA,TRBV30,TRBJ1-1,NA,CAWKQYRVATEAFF,TGTGCCTGGAAACAGTACAGGGTGGCTACTGAAGCTTTCTTT
NA,TRBV2,TRBJ1-1,NA,CASSLSRGRTEAFF,TGTGCCAGCAGTTTAAGTCGGGGGCGGACTGAAGCTTTCTTT
NA,TRBV11-2,TRBJ2-1,NA,CASSLGSRAAGEQFF,TGTGCCAGCAGCTTAGGTAGTCGGGCGGCCGGTGAGCAGTTCTTC
NA,TRBV9,TRBJ2-1,NA,CASSAPGTRSSDLLVSYNEQFF,TGTGCCAGCAGCGCCCCCGGGACAAGGTCCTCTGACCTTCTGGTCTCCTACAATGAGCAGTTCTTC
NA,TRBV24-1,TRBJ2-2,NA,CATSDLRGELFF,TGTGCCACCAGTGACCTTCGCGGCGAGCTGTTTTTT
TRBD1,TRBV7-3,TRBJ2-3,NA,CASSLTGTGVSDTQYF,TGTGCCAGCAGCCTCACCGGGACAGGGGTATCAGATACGCAGTATTTT
NA,TRBV7-2,TRBJ1-1,NA,CASSHGITEAFF,TGTGCCAGCAGCCACGGTATCACTGAAGCTTTCTTT
NA,TRBV30,TRBJ1-2,NA,CACDGQSRYGYTF,TGTGCCTGCGACGGACAGTCCCGCTATGGCTACACCTTC
NA,TRBV7-2,TRBJ1-1,NA,CASSKDTEAFF,TGTGCCAGCAGCAAGGACACTGAAGCTTTCTTT
NA,TRBV29-1,TRBJ2-3,NA,CSVARGSREDTQYF,TGCAGCGTCGCCCGGGGCAGCCGTGAGGATACGCAGTATTTT
NA,TRBV30,TRBJ1-2,NA,CAWSVRVYGYTF,TGTGCCTGGAGTGTACGAGTCTATGGCTACACCTTC
NA,TRBV9,TRBJ2-3,NA,CASSVVADPYTDTQYF,TGTGCCAGCAGCGTAGTAGCGGACCCATACACAGATACGCAGTATTTT
TRBD1,TRBV19,TRBJ1-2,NA,CASTRGQNYGYTF,TGTGCCAGTACCCGGGGACAGAACTATGGCTACACCTTC
NA,TRBV9,TRBJ1-1,NA,CASSVGGVLNTEAFF,TGTGCCAGCAGCGTAGGAGGGGTACTGAACACTGAAGCTTTCTTT
NA,TRBV19,TRBJ2-2,NA,CASTPPGLNTGELFF,TGTGCCAGTACCCCCCCGGGCCTAAACACCGGGGAGCTGTTTTTT
NA,TRBV7-9,TRBJ2-1,NA,CASSGRTFGNEQFF,TGTGCCAGCAGCGGGCGGACCTTCGGAAATGAGCAGTTCTTC
NA,TRBV29-1,TRBJ2-3,NA,CSVVPGSTSTDTQYF,TGCAGCGTTGTCCCAGGGTCAACTAGCACAGATACGCAGTATTTT
NA,TRBV30,TRBJ1-1,NA,CAWTQRGPNTEAFF,TGTGCCTGGACCCAAAGGGGACCGAACACTGAAGCTTTCTTT
NA,TRBV7-9,TRBJ2-7,NA,CASTPAGAYEQYF,TGTGCCAGCACCCCCGCCGGGGCCTACGAGCAGTACTTC
NA,TRBV29-1,TRBJ2-6,NA,CSAQWTGANVLTF,TGCAGCGCCCAATGGACTGGGGCCAACGTCCTGACTTTC
NA,TRBV7-8,TRBJ1-2,NA,CASSLETVNYGYTF,TGTGCCAGCAGCTTAGAAACAGTGAACTATGGCTACACCTTC
NA,TRBV29-1,TRBJ1-1,NA,CSVEHRQSNTEAFF,TGCAGCGTTGAACATCGGCAATCTAACACTGAAGCTTTCTTT
NA,TRBV3-1,TRBJ2-7,once,CASSQVIWGGTYEQYF,TGTGCCAGCAGCCAAGTAATTTGGGGTGGCACCTACGAGCAGTACTTC
NA,TRBV20-1,TRBJ2-7,NA,CSASWGLGYEQYF,TGCAGTGCTAGTTGGGGACTGGGCTACGAGCAGTACTTC
TRBD1,TRBV28,TRBJ2-7,NA,CASSPWTGSKAYEQYF,TGTGCCAGCAGCCCGTGGACAGGGAGTAAGGCCTACGAGCAGTACTTC
NA,TRBV2,TRBJ2-5,NA,CASTTRGERETQYF,TGTGCCAGCACCACACGAGGGGAGAGGGAGACCCAGTACTTC
NA,TRBV20-1,TRBJ1-1,once,CSASPGMNTEAFF,TGCAGTGCTAGCCCCGGCATGAACACTGAAGCTTTCTTT
TRBD2,TRBV3-1,TRBJ2-1,NA,CASSQEIGLAGYEQFF,TGTGCCAGCAGCCAAGAAATTGGACTAGCGGGGTATGAGCAGTTCTTC
NA,TRBV30,TRBJ1-6,NA,CAWVQGNYNSPLHF,TGTGCCTGGGTACAGGGCAACTATAATTCACCCCTCCACTTT
NA,TRBV10-3,TRBJ1-1,NA,CAISESRGVNTEAFF,TGTGCCATCAGTGAGTCGAGGGGAGTGAACACTGAAGCTTTCTTT
NA,TRBV9,TRBJ1-2,NA,CASSYQGWDYGYTF,TGTGCCAGCAGCTATCAGGGGTGGGACTATGGCTACACCTTC
NA,TRBV13,TRBJ1-6,NA,CASSLGHTDSPLHF,TGTGCCAGCAGCTTAGGGCATACGGATTCACCCCTCCACTTT
TRBD1,TRBV5-1,TRBJ2-2,NA,CASSLSGGGGTGELFF,TGCGCCAGCAGCTTGTCAGGGGGCGGCGGCACCGGGGAGCTGTTTTTT
TRBD2,TRBV5-4,TRBJ2-1,NA,CASSLKTGLAYWGTEQFF,TGTGCCAGCAGTTTAAAGACGGGACTAGCATATTGGGGGACTGAGCAGTTCTTC
NA,TRBV7-3,TRBJ2-6,NA,CASSLRGGEGGANVLTF,TGTGCCAGCAGCTTAAGAGGCGGGGAAGGTGGGGCCAACGTCCTGACTTTC
NA,TRBV29-1,TRBJ2-4,few,CSVESGAKNIQYF,TGCAGCGTTGAATCCGGGGCCAAAAACATTCAGTACTTC
NA,TRBV7-3,TRBJ2-1,NA,CASSLGSNEQFF,TGTGCCAGCAGCTTAGGGAGCAATGAGCAGTTCTTC
NA,TRBV18,TRBJ2-1,NA,CASSPLGQSGYNEQFF,TGTGCCAGCTCACCTCTGGGTCAATCGGGTTACAATGAGCAGTTCTTC
NA,TRBV20-1,TRBJ2-1,NA,CSAKVSQGGNEQFF,TGCAGTGCTAAAGTGTCTCAAGGGGGAAATGAGCAGTTCTTC
TRBD1,TRBV29-1,TRBJ2-3,NA,CSLGGRDRYTDTQYF,TGCAGCCTTGGGGGCCGGGACAGATACACAGATACGCAGTATTTT
TRBD2,TRBV4-1,TRBJ2-1,NA,CASSQMGLAGLLNEQFF,TGCGCCAGCAGCCAGATGGGACTAGCGGGGCTTCTCAATGAGCAGTTCTTC
NA,TRBV15,TRBJ2-1,NA,CATSRVAGGIRPFF,NA
TRBD1,TRBV20-1,TRBJ1-3,NA,CSAGTGSAIYF,TGCAGTGCGGGGACAGGGAGTGCCATATATTTT
NA,TRBV30,TRBJ1-6,NA,CAWGGQAYNSPLHF,TGTGCCTGGGGGGGACAAGCCTATAATTCACCCCTCCACTTT
NA,TRBV5-4,TRBJ2-4,NA,CASSLAGAKNIQYF,TGTGCCAGCAGCTTGGCCGGGGCCAAAAACATTCAGTACTTC
TRBD1,TRBV27,TRBJ2-7,NA,CASRDRGTSSYEQYF,TGTGCCAGCAGAGACAGGGGGACAAGCTCCTACGAGCAGTACTTC
NA,TRBV14,TRBJ1-6,NA,CASSQEVHNSPLHF,TGTGCCAGCAGCCAAGAGGTACATAATTCACCCCTCCACTTT
NA,TRBV20-1,TRBJ2-7,NA,CSASFGTYEQYF,TGCAGTGCTAGTTTCGGGACCTACGAGCAGTACTTC
NA,TRBV10-2,TRBJ2-1,NA,CASTPRGGYNEQFF,TGCGCCAGCACCCCTAGAGGGGGATACAATGAGCAGTTCTTC